This entry is about one TCR beta chain. Antigen: not known. The data belong to a study of shared clonotypes between healthy human individuals. Study-level points and caveats: Naive subsets generally had larger estimated richness than memory subsets.

Every donor, a Caucasian adult, lived in Nashville, Tennessee. Partitioning of CD4+ cells yielded a CD45RA+ naive subset and a CD45RA-negative memory subset. TCRdb's table, derived via immunoSEQ multiplex PCR, lists solely in-frame clones and lacks some. This table holds a few million clones, about 92% found once. The CDR3 is made up of 16 amino acids. CDR1 is LNHDA, CDR2 SQIVND, per germline (reference sequence). Trimming at V came to 4 bases and at J to 1 base, leaving 5 bases not matched to a gene. The source of this sequence is a man between 18 and 29 years old in good health. The chain joins TRBV19 to TRBJ2-3; TRBD1 agrees at 10 bases. Material: naive CD4+ T cells sorted from blood. The subset is: CD45RA+ positively selected. CDR3 DNA: TGTGCCAGTAGTAGGGGACAGGGGCTAGGCACAGATACGCAGTATTTT. Its protein product is CASSRGQGLGTDTQYF.